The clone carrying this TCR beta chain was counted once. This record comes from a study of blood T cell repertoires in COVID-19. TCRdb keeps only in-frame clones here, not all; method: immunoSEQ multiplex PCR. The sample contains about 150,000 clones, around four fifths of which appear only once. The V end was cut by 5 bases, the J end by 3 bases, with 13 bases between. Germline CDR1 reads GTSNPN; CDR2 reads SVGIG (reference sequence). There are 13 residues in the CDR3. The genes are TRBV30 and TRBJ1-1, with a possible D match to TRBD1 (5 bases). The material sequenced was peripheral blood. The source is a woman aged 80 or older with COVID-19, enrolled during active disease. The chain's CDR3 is CAWGGGGDTEAFF. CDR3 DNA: TGTGCCTGGGGAGGCGGGGGGGACACTGAAGCTTTCTTT.